The rows below give T cell receptor beta chains drawn from one sample of a study of response to subunit inactivated influenza vaccine. TCRdb itself ran the RT-PCR reads through MiXCR, one entry per CDR3 protein. Among approximately 490,000 distinct CDR3 sequences listed, approximately 7.7% were seen once. Sample: PBMCs from blood, taken around 2 years after vaccination. These receptors came from a man aged 50-75 years who received an inactivated influenza vaccine. Each CDR3 is given with its conserved first and last residue. The D gene is left open where the match is weak. A clone size is listed for some rows: how often the clone was seen (once, few, many), or a class if it is expanded.

abundance | d_gene | j_gene | v_gene | CDR3aa | CDR3nt
. | . | TRBJ2-7 | TRBV5-6 | CAIGHGVSYEQYF | TGTGCCATCGGCCACGGGGTCTCCTACGAGCAGTACTTC
many | . | TRBJ2-7 | TRBV10-3 | CAISEQSSYEQYF | TGTGCCATCAGTGAGCAGAGCTCCTACGAGCAGTACTTC
few | . | TRBJ1-5 | TRBV21-1 | CASSKWGVTDQPQHF | TGTGCCAGCAGCAAGTGGGGGGTCACCGATCAGCCCCAGCATTTT
many | TRBD1 | TRBJ2-5 | TRBV24-1 | CATSDSGQVVETQYF | TGTGCCACCAGTGACTCGGGACAGGTTGTGGAGACCCAGTACTTC
. | TRBD1 | TRBJ2-1 | TRBV5-6 | CASLTVKGAPNEQFF | TGTGCCAGCTTAACGGTGAAGGGGGCTCCCAATGAGCAGTTCTTC
many | . | TRBJ1-2 | TRBV29-1 | CSVLSSGYTF | TGCAGCGTTTTGTCTTCTGGCTACACCTTC
few | . | TRBJ1-2 | TRBV10-2 | CASSESKGGAVLSGYTF | TGCGCCAGCAGTGAGTCGAAAGGAGGGGCGGTTCTAAGCGGCTACACCTTC
few | TRBD1 | TRBJ2-3 | TRBV7-9 | CASSPDRGSDTQYF | TGTGCCAGCAGCCCGGACAGGGGATCAGATACGCAGTATTTT
few | TRBD1 | TRBJ2-3 | TRBV5-1 | CASSLEGGGDTQYF | TGCGCCAGCAGCTTGGAAGGGGGCGGAGATACGCAGTATTTT
. | . | TRBJ2-3 | TRBV11-2 | CASSPRGLARRVQYF | TGTGCCAGCAGCCCGCGGGGCCTAGCGAGACGTGTGCAGTATTTT
. | . | TRBJ1-5 | TRBV20-1 | CSAISIINQPQHF | TGCAGTGCTATTTCGATCATCAATCAGCCCCAGCATTTT
many | TRBD1 | TRBJ1-4 | TRBV4-3 | CASSQVVLGGEEKLFF | TGCGCCAGCAGCCAAGTTGTTTTAGGGGGCGAAGAAAAACTGTTTTTT
few | . | TRBJ2-3 | TRBV13 | CATTDTRRSGTQYF | TGTGCCACCACTGACACTCGCAGGTCGGGAACGCAGTATTTT
few | TRBD2 | TRBJ2-3 | TRBV5-1 | CASSLSWTSIDTQYF | TGCGCCAGCAGCTTATCCTGGACTAGCATAGATACGCAGTATTTT
many | . | TRBJ1-1 | TRBV7-8 | CASSLAPAYEAFF | TGTGCCAGCAGCTTAGCGCCGGCATACGAAGCTTTCTTT
few | TRBD1 | TRBJ2-7 | TRBV7-2 | CASSQDRGQYEQYF | TGTGCCAGCAGCCAGGACAGGGGGCAGTACGAGCAGTACTTC
many | . | TRBJ1-1 | TRBV6-5 | CASSYRPYGGTEAFF | TGTGCCAGCAGTTACCGCCCGTACGGGGGCACTGAAGCTTTCTTT
few | . | TRBJ2-7 | TRBV5-1 | CASSLEGQSSYEQYF | TGCGCCAGCAGCTTGGAGGGACAAAGCTCCTACGAGCAGTACTTC
few | . | TRBJ2-4 | TRBV6-1 | CASSHGRAKNIQYF | TGTGCCAGCAGCCACGGACGGGCCAAAAACATTCAGTACTTC
. | . | TRBJ2-7 | TRBV29-1 | CSVSIRGYEQYF | TGCAGCGTCAGTATTAGGGGCTACGAGCAGTACTTC
few | . | TRBJ2-7 | TRBV29-1 | CSVEPRDGLEQYF | TGCAGCGTTGAACCCAGGGATGGGCTCGAGCAGTACTTC